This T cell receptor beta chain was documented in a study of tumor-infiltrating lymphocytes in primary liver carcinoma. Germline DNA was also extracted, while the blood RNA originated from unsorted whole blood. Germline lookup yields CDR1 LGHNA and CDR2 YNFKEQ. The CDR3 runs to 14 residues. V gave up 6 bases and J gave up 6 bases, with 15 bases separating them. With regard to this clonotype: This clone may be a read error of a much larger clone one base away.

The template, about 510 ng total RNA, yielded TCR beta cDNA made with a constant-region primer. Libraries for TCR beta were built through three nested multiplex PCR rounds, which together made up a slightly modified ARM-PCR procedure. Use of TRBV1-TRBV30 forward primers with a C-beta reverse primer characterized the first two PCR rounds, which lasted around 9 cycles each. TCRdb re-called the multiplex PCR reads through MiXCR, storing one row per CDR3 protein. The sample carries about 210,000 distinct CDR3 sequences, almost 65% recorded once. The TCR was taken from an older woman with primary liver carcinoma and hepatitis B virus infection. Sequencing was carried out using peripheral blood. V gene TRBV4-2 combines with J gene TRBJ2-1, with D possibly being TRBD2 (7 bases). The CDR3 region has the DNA TGTGCCAGCAGGACTAGCAGGGGATTCAATGAGCAGTTCTTC. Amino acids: CASRTSRGFNEQFF.